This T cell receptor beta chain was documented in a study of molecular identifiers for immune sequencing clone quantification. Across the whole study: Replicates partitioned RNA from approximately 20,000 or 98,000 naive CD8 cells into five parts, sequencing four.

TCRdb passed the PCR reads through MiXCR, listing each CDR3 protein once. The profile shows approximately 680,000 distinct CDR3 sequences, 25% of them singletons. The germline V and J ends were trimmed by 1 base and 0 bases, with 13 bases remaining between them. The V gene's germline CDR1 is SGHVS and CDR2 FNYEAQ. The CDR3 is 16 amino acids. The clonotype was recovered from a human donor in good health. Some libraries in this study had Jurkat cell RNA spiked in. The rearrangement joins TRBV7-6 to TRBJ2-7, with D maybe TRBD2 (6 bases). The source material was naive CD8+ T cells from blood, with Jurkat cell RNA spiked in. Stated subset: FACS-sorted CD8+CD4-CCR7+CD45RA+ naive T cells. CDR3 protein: CASSLEVSGSSYEQYF. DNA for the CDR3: TGTGCCAGCAGCTTAGAGGTTAGCGGAAGCTCCTACGAGCAGTACTTC. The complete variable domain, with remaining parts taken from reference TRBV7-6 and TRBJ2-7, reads GAGVSQSPRYKVTKRGQDVALRCDPISGHVSLYWYRQALGQGPEFLTYFNYEAQQDKSGLPNDRFSAERPEGSISTLTIQRTEQRDSAMYRCASSLEVSGSSYEQYFGPGTRLTVT.